What follows are 23 T cell receptor beta chains derived from one specimen sequenced in a study of blood T cell repertoires in COVID-19. Sequenced by immunoSEQ multiplex PCR; TCRdb stores in-frame clones only, minus some. Here the sample spans 210,000 or so clones, 75% to 90% being singletons. Input material: peripheral blood. The receptors were gathered from a man aged 30 to 45 with COVID-19, enrolled during active disease.

The chain carries TRBV7-8 and TRBJ2-7; 10 bases match TRBD2. The V and J ends lost 2 bases and 6 bases, in that order; junction bases with no gene match: 4. Per the germline V gene, CDR1 is SGHVS and CDR2 is FQNEAQ. CDR3 length: 14 amino acids. The CDR3 sequence: CASSLSGGAVEQYF. The CDR3 coding sequence is TGTGCCAGCAGCTTAAGCGGGGGGGCTGTCGAGCAGTACTTC.

The gene calls are TRBV18 and TRBJ1-3, with a possible D match to TRBD1 (6 bases). This CDR3 has 15 amino acids. CDR1 is KGHSH and CDR2 is LQKENI in the germline V gene. V lost 4 bases and J lost 0, with 10 bases in between. DNA of the CDR3: TGTGCCAGCTCACACCCACAGGGCTCTGGAAACACCATATATTTT. Translating it yields CASSHPQGSGNTIYF.

This chain links TRBV9 with TRBJ2-6; TRBD1 is a possible D gene (6 bases). This CDR3 contains 18 residues. Trimming removed 4 bases from V and 0 bases from J, with 17 bases in between. Germline V gives CDR1 SGDLS, CDR2 YYNGEE. CDR3: CASSTRTEPDSGANVLTF. CDR3 coding DNA: TGTGCCAGCAGCACCCGGACAGAACCCGACTCTGGGGCCAACGTCCTGACTTTC. Together with reference TRBV9 and TRBJ2-6, the CDR3 gives the full variable domain: DSGVTQTPKHLITATGQRVTLRCSPRSGDLSVYWYQQSLDQGLQFLIQYYNGEERAKGNILERFSAQQFPDLHSELNLSSLELGDSALYFCASSTRTEPDSGANVLTFGAGSRLTVL.

J is TRBJ1-2 and V is TRBV12-3 or TRBV12-4, with D possibly matching TRBD1 (6 bases). The CDR3 spans 13 residues. The V end lost 3 bases, the J end lost 8 bases, and 13 bases lay between the germline ends. The CDR3 bases are TGTGCCAGCAGTTTCAGGACAGCTGGCGGCTACACCTTC. Protein sequence: CASSFRTAGGYTF.

V is TRBV5-4 and J is TRBJ2-7, with TRBD1 matching over 9 bases. The CDR3 totals 15 residues. Germline CDR1 is SGHNT and CDR2 is YYREEE (reference sequence). J gave up 5 bases and V 0 bases, and 6 bases lay outside the gene matches. CDR3 bases: TGTGCCAGCAGCTTGGGGGGGACAGGGAGGAACGAGCAGTACTTC. Its protein is CASSLGGTGRNEQYF. Supplemented by reference TRBV5-4 and TRBJ2-7, the full variable domain reads ETGVTQSPTHLIKTRGQQVTLRCSSQSGHNTVSWYQQALGQGPQFIFQYYREEENGRGNFPPRFSGLQFPNYSSELNVNALELDDSALYLCASSLGGTGRNEQYFGPGTRLTVT.

The genes are TRBV15 and TRBJ2-2; D gene uncertain. The CDR3 runs to 15 residues. With 5 bases removed from V and 7 bases from J, the gap between germline ends came to 17 bases. CDR1 and CDR2 from the germline V gene are LNHNV and YYDKDF (reference sequence). CDR3 sequence reads: CATSAALPVGGELFF. The CDR3, as DNA: TGTGCCACCAGCGCTGCCCTACCGGTCGGCGGGGAGCTGTTTTTT.

The chain joins TRBV27 to TRBJ1-2, with D tentatively TRBD1 (6 bases). This CDR3 region has 13 residues. V was shortened by 10 bases and J by 5 bases, with 17 bases between the two germline ends. Germline V lookup: CDR1 MNHEY, CDR2 SMNVEV (reference sequence). The CDR3 protein is CATYPGTGYGYTF. The CDR3 DNA follows: TGTGCCACCTACCCGGGTACAGGGTATGGCTACACCTTC.

The chain recombines TRBV4-3 with TRBJ2-3, with TRBD2 matching over 8 bases. Germline V gene lookup returns CDR1 LGHNA and CDR2 YSLEER. J gave up 1 base and V 0 bases, and 3 bases lay outside the gene matches. This CDR3 has 16 residues. The CDR3 here is CASSQESAGGTDTQYF. The CDR3 coding sequence is TGCGCCAGCAGCCAAGAGTCAGCGGGGGGCACAGATACGCAGTATTTT.

The chain has TRBV7-3 and TRBJ2-7, with TRBD1 matching 9 bases. The germline gives CDR1 SGHTA, CDR2 FQGTGA. Unmatched junction bases numbered 6, after V lost 5 bases and J lost 7 bases. This CDR3 has 13 residues. This chain's CDR3 is CASSEGTGQEQYF. In nucleotides, the CDR3 is TGTGCCAGCAGCGAAGGGACAGGGCAAGAGCAGTACTTC.

The V and J genes are TRBV28 and TRBJ2-7; TRBD1 is a possible D gene (5 bases). The germline V and J ends were trimmed by 3 bases and 3 bases, with 9 bases remaining between them. The CDR3 is 13 residues long. Germline CDR1 and CDR2: MDHEN and SYDVKM. The CDR3 coding sequence is TGTGCCAGCAGTTTTAGGGGCAGCTACGAGCAGTACTTC. Translation gives CASSFRGSYEQYF.

This rearrangement joins TRBV28 to TRBJ2-3; 9 bases align to TRBD1. V shed 6 bases, J shed 6 bases, and the junction held 10 bases outside the gene matches. CDR3 length equals 15 residues. Germline assignment: CDR1 MDHEN and CDR2 SYDVKM. Here the CDR3 reads CASRFRSGTGDTQYF. The CDR3 nucleotides are TGTGCCAGCAGATTTCGCTCCGGGACAGGGGATACGCAGTATTTT.

The chain joins TRBV10-3 to TRBJ1-6; D perhaps matches TRBD1 (6 bases). The CDR3 length is 14 residues. Germline V gives CDR1 ENHRY, CDR2 SYGVKD. Trimming removed 2 bases from V and 8 bases from J, with 10 bases in between. The CDR3 DNA reads TGTGCCATCAGTGAGGCCAGGGGTGATTCACCCCTCCACTTT. This sequence encodes CAISEARGDSPLHF.

The V and J genes are TRBV6-6 and TRBJ2-1, with 7 bases aligning to TRBD2. Germline V gene sequence: CDR1 MNHNY, CDR2 SVGAGI (reference sequence). The CDR3 is 14 amino acids. V shed 2 bases and J 6 bases; nucleotides not matched to a gene: 4. The CDR3 sequence: CASSYVGGSNEQFF. The CDR3, as DNA: TGTGCCAGCAGTTACGTTGGCGGGAGCAATGAGCAGTTCTTC.

CDR3 in DNA: TGTGCCAGCAGTTTAGTTACTAGCGGTGAGCAGTTCTTC. Amino acid sequence: CASSLVTSGEQFF. The chain recombines TRBV12-3 or TRBV12-4 with TRBJ2-1, with TRBD2 matching over 8 bases. The CDR3 is 13 amino acids. V lost 1 base and J lost 9; bases outside the gene matches: 2.

The chain combines TRBV27 with TRBJ2-1, with TRBD2 matching 8 bases. The junction had 6 bases not matched to a gene; V was cut back by 2 bases and J by 3 bases. Germline CDR1 reads MNHEY; CDR2 reads SMNVEV (reference sequence). This CDR3 region has 16 residues. CDR3: CASSLASGPLYNEQFF. CDR3 DNA: TGTGCCAGCAGTTTAGCTAGCGGGCCCCTCTACAATGAGCAGTTCTTC.

The chain employs TRBV9 and TRBJ2-3; D is unresolved. Germline V gene lookup returns CDR1 SGDLS and CDR2 YYNGEE. The CDR3 totals 13 residues. V shed 0 bases and J shed 4 bases, with 6 bases lying between them. The CDR3 sequence: CASSVDAADTQYF. CDR3 bases: TGTGCCAGCAGCGTAGATGCGGCAGATACGCAGTATTTT.

The chain combines TRBV11-2 with TRBJ2-3, with 11 bases matching TRBD2. The CDR3 has 16 residues. Germline V gene data show CDR1 as SGHAT and CDR2 as FQNNGV. Trimming took 2 bases from V and 5 from J; bases not matched to a gene: 6. The CDR3 spells CASSLMIAGGRDTQYF. CDR3 in DNA: TGTGCCAGCAGCTTAATGATAGCGGGGGGGCGAGATACGCAGTATTTT.

This chain joins TRBV7-2 and TRBJ1-5; no definite D call. The germline V and J ends were trimmed by 3 bases and 0 bases, with 6 bases remaining between them. This CDR3 has 14 residues. Germline CDR1 SGHTA, CDR2 FQGNSA. The CDR3 region has the DNA TGTGCCAGCAGCTTCGGGTATAGCAATCAGCCCCAGCATTTT. It translates to CASSFGYSNQPQHF.

V and J are TRBV30 and TRBJ1-6, with 8 positions matching TRBD1. Looked up from germline, CDR1 is GTSNPN and CDR2 is SVGIG (reference sequence). V gave up 0 bases and J gave up 0 bases; unmatched junction bases: 7. The CDR3 length is 18 residues. CDR3 in DNA: TGTGCCTGGAGTGTGGGACAGGACATCAGCTCCTATAATTCACCCCTCCACTTT. It is translated as CAWSVGQDISSYNSPLHF. The variable domain in full, completed from reference TRBV30 and TRBJ1-6, reads SQTIHQWPATLVQPVGSPLSLECTVEGTSNPNLYWYRQAAGRGLQLLFYSVGIGQISSEVPQNLSASRPQDRQFILSSKKLLLSDSGFYLCAWSVGQDISSYNSPLHFGNGTRLTVT.

A single count supports this clone. The V call is TRBV25-1, the J call TRBJ2-2, with TRBD1 as a possible D gene (6 bases). This CDR3 spans 18 amino acids. V was shortened by 5 bases and J by 5 bases, with 24 bases between the two germline ends. The germline V gene has CDR1 MGHDK and CDR2 SYGVNS. CDR3 nucleotide sequence: TGTGCCAGCAGTACCAGTCGGACAGATCGTCTAAGAACCGGGGAGCTGTTTTTT. Amino acids: CASSTSRTDRLRTGELFF.

The V gene is TRBV6-2 or TRBV6-3, the J gene TRBJ2-3, with 12 positions matching TRBD2. This CDR3 is built from 18 residues. From germline, CDR1 is MNHEY and CDR2 SVGEGT. J was trimmed by 3 bases and V by 2 bases; bases with no gene match: 9. The CDR3 region has the DNA TGTGCCAGCAGTTACGGTACGACTAGCGGGGGCCCAACAGATACGCAGTATTTT. It translates to CASSYGTTSGGPTDTQYF.

This clone occurred once. The chain uses TRBV5-1 and TRBJ2-1; TRBD2 matches 8 bases. This CDR3 contains 18 residues. V dropped 3 bases and J dropped 7; count of bases not matched to a gene: 18. Germline-derived CDR1 and CDR2 are SGHRS and YFSETQ. CDR3 bases: TGCGCCAGCAGCTCCCCCTACCAACTAGCGGCTTCCCCGAATGAGCAGTTCTTC. Translation: CASSSPYQLAASPNEQFF.

The chain uses TRBV24-1 and TRBJ2-2; D perhaps matches TRBD2 (5 bases). Trimming took 2 bases from V and 5 from J, leaving 5 bases between them. CDR3 size: 13 residues. Germline CDR1 reads KGHDR; CDR2 reads SFDVKD. Here the CDR3 reads CATSDWTTGELFF. The CDR3, as DNA: TGTGCCACCAGTGATTGGACTACCGGGGAGCTGTTTTTT.